Sequencing of this T cell receptor beta chain was carried out in a study of blood T cell repertoires in COVID-19. TCRdb's table, derived via immunoSEQ multiplex PCR, lists solely in-frame clones and lacks some. Altogether about 120,000 clones are present, around 79% being singletons, with the ten largest covering about 2.5%. This clone is a singleton in its sample. Germline V gene lookup returns CDR1 ENHRY and CDR2 SYGVKD. The CDR3 has 16 residues. With V trimmed by 0 bases and J by 6 bases, 10 bases remained unmatched. Sequenced sample: peripheral blood. The receptor was derived from a man between 65 and 85 years old with acute or convalescent COVID-19. The chain uses TRBV10-3 and TRBJ1-1, with TRBD1 identical over 7 bases. CDR3 loop: CAISESSSTGPPEAFF. The CDR3 nucleotides are TGTGCCATCAGTGAGTCAAGCTCGACAGGGCCCCCTGAAGCTTTCTTT.